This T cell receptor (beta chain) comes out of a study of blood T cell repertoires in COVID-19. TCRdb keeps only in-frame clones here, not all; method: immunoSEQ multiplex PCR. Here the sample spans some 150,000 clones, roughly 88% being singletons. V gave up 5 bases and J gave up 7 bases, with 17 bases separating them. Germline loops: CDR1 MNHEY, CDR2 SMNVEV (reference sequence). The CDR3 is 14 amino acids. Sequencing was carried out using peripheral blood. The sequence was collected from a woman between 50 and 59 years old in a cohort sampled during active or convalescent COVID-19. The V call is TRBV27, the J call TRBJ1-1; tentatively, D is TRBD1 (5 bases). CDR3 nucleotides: TGTGCCAGCAGTCCCAGGGTTTCTGGCCTTGAAGCTTTCTTT. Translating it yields CASSPRVSGLEAFF.